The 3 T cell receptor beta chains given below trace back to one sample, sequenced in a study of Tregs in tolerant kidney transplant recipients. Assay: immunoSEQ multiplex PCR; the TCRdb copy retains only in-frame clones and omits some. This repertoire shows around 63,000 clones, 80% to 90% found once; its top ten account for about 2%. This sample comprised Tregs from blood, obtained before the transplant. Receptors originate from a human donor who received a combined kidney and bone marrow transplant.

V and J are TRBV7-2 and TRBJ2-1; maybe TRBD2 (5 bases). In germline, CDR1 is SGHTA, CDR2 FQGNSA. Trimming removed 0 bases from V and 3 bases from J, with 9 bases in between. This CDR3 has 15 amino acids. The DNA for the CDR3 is TGTGCCAGCAGCTTAGCGGGAGTATTCTACAATGAGCAGTTCTTC. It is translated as CASSLAGVFYNEQFF. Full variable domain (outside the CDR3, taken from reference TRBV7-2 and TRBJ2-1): GAGVSQSPSNKVTEKGKDVELRCDPISGHTALYWYRQSLGQGLEFLIYFQGNSAPDKSGLPSDRFSAERTGGSVSTLTIQRTQQEDSAVYLCASSLAGVFYNEQFFGPGTRLTVL.

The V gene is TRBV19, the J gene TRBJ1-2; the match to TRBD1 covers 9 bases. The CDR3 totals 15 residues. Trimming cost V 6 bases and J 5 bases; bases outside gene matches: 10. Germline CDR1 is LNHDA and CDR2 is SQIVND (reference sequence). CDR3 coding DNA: TGTGCCAGTAGCCCCCGGGGGACAGGGTTTTATGGCTACACCTTC. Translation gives CASSPRGTGFYGYTF.

The CDR3 nucleotides are TGTGCCAGCTCACCCCAGGGGGAATACGAAAAACTGTTTTTT. Translation: CASSPQGEYEKLFF. The chain links TRBV18 to TRBJ1-4, with 7 positions matching TRBD1. Germline lookup yields CDR1 KGHSH and CDR2 LQKENI. J lost 8 bases, V lost 3 bases, and 6 bases had no gene match. This CDR3 is built from 14 residues.